The 9 T cell receptor beta chains in this list originate from one sample, sequenced in a study of blood T cell repertoires in COVID-19. Measured with immunoSEQ multiplex PCR; TCRdb has only the in-frame clones, and not every one. The sample contains just under 300,000 clones, around nine tenths of which appear only once. Sequenced material: peripheral blood. The receptors originated from a man between 70 and 80 years old with acute or convalescent COVID-19.

The V gene is TRBV19, the J gene TRBJ2-7; TRBD1 is a possible D gene (5 bases). CDR3 length: 12 residues. The V gene's germline CDR1 is LNHDA and CDR2 SQIVND (reference sequence). V lost 6 bases, J lost 0 bases, and 6 bases lay in between. CDR3 protein: CASRDNSYEQYF. The DNA of the CDR3 is TGTGCCAGTAGGGACAACTCCTACGAGCAGTACTTC.

The rearrangement uses TRBV5-1 and TRBJ2-3; 8 positions agree with TRBD2. Germline V gives CDR1 SGHRS, CDR2 YFSETQ. The CDR3 spans 14 residues. The trim removed 5 bases at V and 2 bases at J, leaving 4 bases unmatched. The CDR3, as DNA: TGCGCCAGCAGTTATAGCGGGACCACAGATACGCAGTATTTT. It yields the protein CASSYSGTTDTQYF.

This chain connects TRBV6-2 or TRBV6-3 to TRBJ2-1; 9 positions agree with TRBD1. CDR3 length equals 15 residues. The germline CDR1 and CDR2 sequences are MNHEY and SVGEGT. The ends lost 5 bases at V and 3 bases at J; junction bases unmatched: 5. The CDR3 loop reads CASSPQGQGYNEQFF. CDR3 sequence (DNA): TGTGCCAGCAGTCCCCAGGGACAGGGCTACAATGAGCAGTTCTTC.

This sequence joins TRBV23-1 and TRBJ2-7; 8 bases are shared with TRBD1. TRBV23-1 is flagged as an ORF with uncertain function. The junction had 10 bases not matched to a gene; V was cut back by 8 bases and J by 1 base. CDR3 size: 15 residues. For the CDR3, the DNA is TGCGCCAGCGGAGGGGGACAGGCCGATTCCTACGAGCAGTACTTC. Translated: CASGGGQADSYEQYF.

This chain uses TRBV7-2 with TRBJ2-2, with 8 positions matching TRBD1. The trim removed 6 bases at V and 5 bases at J, leaving 8 bases unmatched. Germline CDR1 is SGHTA and CDR2 is FQGNSA. CDR3 length equals 15 residues. CDR3 protein: CASRSDRGLTGELFF. In DNA, the CDR3 is TGTGCCAGCAGGTCCGACAGGGGCCTTACCGGGGAGCTGTTTTTT.

This clone has a handful of counts. This rearrangement joins TRBV5-1 to TRBJ1-1; TRBD1 is a possible D gene (6 bases). The germline CDR1 and CDR2 sequences are SGHRS and YFSETQ. The CDR3 is made up of 14 amino acids. Trimming took 3 bases from V and 3 from J, leaving 12 bases between them. CDR3 protein: CASSSGGADTEAFF. For the CDR3, the DNA is TGCGCCAGCAGCTCTGGGGGCGCGGACACTGAAGCTTTCTTT.

This clone has a handful of counts. CDR3 region: CSVDGQADSYEQYF. CDR3 bases: TGCAGCGTTGATGGGCAGGCAGACTCCTACGAGCAGTACTTC. The chain employs TRBV29-1 and TRBJ2-7; D remains ambiguous. Trimming removed 3 bases from V and 0 bases from J, with 12 bases in between. CDR1 and CDR2 (germline): SQVTM, ANQGSEA. The CDR3 is made up of 14 amino acids.

The V call is TRBV27, the J call TRBJ1-4; TRBD1 is a possible D gene (5 bases). The CDR3 has 15 amino acids. The germline V and J ends were trimmed by 1 base and 3 bases, with 9 bases remaining between them. CDR1 is MNHEY and CDR2 is SMNVEV in the germline V gene (reference sequence). The CDR3 DNA is TGTGCCAGCAGTTTATGGGGGGGGGCTAATGAAAAACTGTTTTTT. Residues: CASSLWGGANEKLFF. Supplemented by reference TRBV27 and TRBJ1-4, the full variable domain reads EAQVTQNPRYLITVTGKKLTVTCSQNMNHEYMSWYRQDPGLGLRQIYYSMNVEVTDKGDVPEGYKVSRKEKRNFPLILESPSPNQTSLYFCASSLWGGANEKLFFGSGTQLSVL.

CDR3: CASSPLRDSNYNEQFF. The CDR3 nucleotides are TGTGCCAGCAGCCCGCTCCGGGACAGCAACTACAATGAGCAGTTCTTC. The chain couples TRBV3-1 (or the pseudogene TRBV3-2) to TRBJ2-1; TRBD1 aligns across 7 bases. V gave up 4 bases and J gave up 3 bases; unmatched junction bases: 9. Germline CDR1 LGHDT, CDR2 YNNKEL (reference sequence). CDR3 length: 16 residues.